This T cell receptor beta chain was documented in a study of T-cell reconstitution after alpha-beta-depleted transplantation in children. Overall study results and limits: Two months or so post-transplant, alpha-beta T cells reportedly derived from several hundred expanded graft clones. Surviving recipient T cells and thymic progenitors underlay high day-60 TCRbeta diversity in some patients. T-cell counts and diversity at one year following transplant were attributed mainly to newly produced T cells.

This clonotype showed up many times. As yet, its antigen is unknown. Germline loops: CDR1 SGDLS, CDR2 YYNGEE. The V and J ends lost 0 bases and 3 bases respectively, with 2 bases between them. The CDR3 has 12 amino acids. Unique molecular identifiers were incorporated during preparation of the TCRbeta library. TCRdb itself ran the PCR reads through MiXCR, one entry per CDR3 protein. The sample yields about 580,000 distinct CDR3 sequences, 25% to 30% seen once. This clonotype was obtained from a boy under two years old with Wiskott-Aldrich syndrome, due to receive a stem cell transplant. The input for sequencing was PBMCs, taken before TCRalphabeta/CD19-depleted stem cell transplant. This chain links TRBV9 with TRBJ2-3; D not resolved. The CDR3 DNA reads as TGTGCCAGCAGCGTAGTAACAGATACGCAGTATTTT. Its protein product is CASSVVTDTQYF.